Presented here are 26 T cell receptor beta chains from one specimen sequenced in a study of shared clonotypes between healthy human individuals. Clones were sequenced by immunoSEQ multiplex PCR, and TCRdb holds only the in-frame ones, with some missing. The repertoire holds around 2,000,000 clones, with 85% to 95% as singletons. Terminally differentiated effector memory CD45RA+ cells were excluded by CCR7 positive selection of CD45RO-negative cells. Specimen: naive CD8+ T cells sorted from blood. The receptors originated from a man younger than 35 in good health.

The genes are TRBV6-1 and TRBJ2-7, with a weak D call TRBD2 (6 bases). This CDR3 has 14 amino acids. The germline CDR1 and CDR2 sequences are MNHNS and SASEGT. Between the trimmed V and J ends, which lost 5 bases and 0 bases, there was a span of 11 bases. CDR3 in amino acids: CASSYSGTSYEQYF. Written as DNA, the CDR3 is TGTGCCAGCAGTTATAGCGGAACCTCCTACGAGCAGTACTTC.

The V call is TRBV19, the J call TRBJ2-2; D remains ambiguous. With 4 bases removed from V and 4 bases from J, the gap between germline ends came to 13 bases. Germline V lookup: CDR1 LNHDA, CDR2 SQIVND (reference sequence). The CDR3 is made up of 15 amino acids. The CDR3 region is CASSTYYPTTGELFF. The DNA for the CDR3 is TGTGCCAGTAGTACCTACTACCCGACCACCGGGGAGCTGTTTTTT.

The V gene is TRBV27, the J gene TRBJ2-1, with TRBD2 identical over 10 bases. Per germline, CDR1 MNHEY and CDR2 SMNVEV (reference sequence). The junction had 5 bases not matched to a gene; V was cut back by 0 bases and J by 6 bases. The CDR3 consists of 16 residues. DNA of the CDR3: TGTGCCAGCAGTTTATCGGGGACTAGCGTGCTCAATGAGCAGTTCTTC. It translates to CASSLSGTSVLNEQFF.

The CDR3 coding sequence is TGTGCCAGCCTTAGGGGGTCGGAGCAGTACTTC. This sequence encodes CASLRGSEQYF. V is TRBV2 and J is TRBJ2-7, with D maybe TRBD1 (6 bases). Germline values: CDR1 SNHLY, CDR2 FYNNEI. The V and J ends lost 8 bases and 7 bases respectively, with 12 bases between them. The length of the CDR3 is 11 residues. Full variable domain (remainder filled in from reference TRBV2 and TRBJ2-7): EPEVTQTPSHQVTQMGQEVILRCVPISNHLYFYWYRQILGQKVEFLVSFYNNEISEKSEIFDDQFSVERPDGSNFTLKIRSTKLEDSAMYFCASLRGSEQYFGPGTRLTVT.

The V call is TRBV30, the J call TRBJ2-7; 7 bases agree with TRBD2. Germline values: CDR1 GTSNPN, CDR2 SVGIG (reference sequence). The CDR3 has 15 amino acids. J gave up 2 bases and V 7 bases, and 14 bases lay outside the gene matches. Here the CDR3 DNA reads TGTGCCTTAGAGGGGCGGGGGAGCCTTCCCTACGAGCAGTACTTC. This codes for CALEGRGSLPYEQYF.

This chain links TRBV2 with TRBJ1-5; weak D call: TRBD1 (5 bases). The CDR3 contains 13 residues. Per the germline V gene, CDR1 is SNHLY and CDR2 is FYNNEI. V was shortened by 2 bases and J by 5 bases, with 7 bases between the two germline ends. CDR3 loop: CASSEWGDQPQHF. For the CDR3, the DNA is TGTGCCAGCAGTGAATGGGGGGATCAGCCCCAGCATTTT.

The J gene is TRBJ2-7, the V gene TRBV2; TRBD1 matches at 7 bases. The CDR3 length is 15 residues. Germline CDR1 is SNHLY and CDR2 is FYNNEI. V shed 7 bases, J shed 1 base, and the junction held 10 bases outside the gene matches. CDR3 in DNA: TGTGCCAGCAACCCGGGACAGTTGTTATCCTACGAGCAGTACTTC. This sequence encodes CASNPGQLLSYEQYF.

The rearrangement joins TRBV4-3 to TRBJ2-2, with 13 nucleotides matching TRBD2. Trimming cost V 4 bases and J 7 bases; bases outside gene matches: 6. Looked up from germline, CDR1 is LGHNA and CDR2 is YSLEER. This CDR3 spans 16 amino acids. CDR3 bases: TGCGCCAGCAGCCGAGGACTAGCGGGAGCGGACGGGGAGCTGTTTTTT. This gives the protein CASSRGLAGADGELFF.

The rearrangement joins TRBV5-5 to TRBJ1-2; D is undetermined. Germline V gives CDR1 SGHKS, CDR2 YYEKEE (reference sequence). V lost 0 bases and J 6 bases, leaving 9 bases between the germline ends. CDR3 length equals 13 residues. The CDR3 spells CASSLVGSDGYTF. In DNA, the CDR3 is TGTGCCAGCAGCTTGGTGGGCTCTGATGGCTACACCTTC.

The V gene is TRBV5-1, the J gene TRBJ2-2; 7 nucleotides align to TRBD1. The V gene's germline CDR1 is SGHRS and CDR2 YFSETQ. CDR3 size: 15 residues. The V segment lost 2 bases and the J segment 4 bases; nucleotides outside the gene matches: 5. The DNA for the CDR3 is TGCGCCAGCAGCTTCGACAGGGTAGGCACCGGGGAGCTGTTTTTT. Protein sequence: CASSFDRVGTGELFF.

This CDR3 is CASSQLAGAYEQYF. CDR3 coding DNA: TGTGCCAGCAGCCAACTAGCGGGGGCCTACGAGCAGTACTTC. The chain is built from TRBV7-2 and TRBJ2-7; 11 nucleotides agree with TRBD2. Trimming cost V 5 bases and J 2 bases; bases outside gene matches: 2. Germline assignment: CDR1 SGHTA and CDR2 FQGNSA. The CDR3 contains 14 residues. Variable domain in full (rest from reference TRBV7-2 and TRBJ2-7): GAGVSQSPSNKVTEKGKDVELRCDPISGHTALYWYRQSLGQGLEFLIYFQGNSAPDKSGLPSDRFSAERTGGSVSTLTIQRTQQEDSAVYLCASSQLAGAYEQYFGPGTRLTVT.

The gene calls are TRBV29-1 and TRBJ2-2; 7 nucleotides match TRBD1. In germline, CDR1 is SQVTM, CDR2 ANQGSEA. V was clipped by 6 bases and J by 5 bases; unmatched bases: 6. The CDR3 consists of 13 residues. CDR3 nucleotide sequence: TGCAGCGTAGGGGGCCAGTTGACCGGGGAGCTGTTTTTT. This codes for CSVGGQLTGELFF.

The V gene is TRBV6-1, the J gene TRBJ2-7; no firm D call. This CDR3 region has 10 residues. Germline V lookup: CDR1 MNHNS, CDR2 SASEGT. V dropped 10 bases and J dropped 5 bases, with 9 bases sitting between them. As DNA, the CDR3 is TGTGCCACCGACATCAACGAGCAGTACTTC. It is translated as CATDINEQYF.

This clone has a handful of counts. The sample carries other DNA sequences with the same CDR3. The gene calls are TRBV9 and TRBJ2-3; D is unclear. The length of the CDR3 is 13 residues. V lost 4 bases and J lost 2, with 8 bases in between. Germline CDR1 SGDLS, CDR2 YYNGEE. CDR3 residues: CASSPLNTDTQYF. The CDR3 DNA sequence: TGTGCCAGCAGCCCCCTCAACACAGATACGCAGTATTTT.

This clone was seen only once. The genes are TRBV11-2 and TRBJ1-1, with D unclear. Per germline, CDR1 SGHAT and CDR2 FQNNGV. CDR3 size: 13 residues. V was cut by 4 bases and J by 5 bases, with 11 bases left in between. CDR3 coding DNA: TGTGCCAGCAGCTCCGGGAGTTGGACTGAAGCTTTCTTT. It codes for CASSSGSWTEAFF.

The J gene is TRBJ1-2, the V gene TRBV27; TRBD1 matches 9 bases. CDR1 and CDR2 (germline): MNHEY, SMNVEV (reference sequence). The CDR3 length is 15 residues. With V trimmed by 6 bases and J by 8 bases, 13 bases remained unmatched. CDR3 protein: CASSLGVQGAGGYTF. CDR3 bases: TGTGCCAGCAGCCTTGGGGTACAGGGGGCGGGGGGCTACACCTTC.

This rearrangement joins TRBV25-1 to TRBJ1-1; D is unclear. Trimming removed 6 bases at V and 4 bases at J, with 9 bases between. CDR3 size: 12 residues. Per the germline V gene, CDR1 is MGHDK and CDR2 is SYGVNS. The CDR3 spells CASREGSTEAFF. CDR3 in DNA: TGTGCCAGCAGGGAGGGAAGCACTGAAGCTTTCTTT.

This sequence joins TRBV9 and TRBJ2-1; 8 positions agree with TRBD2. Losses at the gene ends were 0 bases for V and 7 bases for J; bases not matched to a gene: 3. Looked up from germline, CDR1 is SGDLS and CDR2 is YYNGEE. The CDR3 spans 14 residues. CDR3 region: CASSVAGGINEQFF. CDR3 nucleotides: TGTGCCAGCAGCGTAGCGGGAGGGATTAATGAGCAGTTCTTC. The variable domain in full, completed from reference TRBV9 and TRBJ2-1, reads DSGVTQTPKHLITATGQRVTLRCSPRSGDLSVYWYQQSLDQGLQFLIQYYNGEERAKGNILERFSAQQFPDLHSELNLSSLELGDSALYFCASSVAGGINEQFFGPGTRLTVL.

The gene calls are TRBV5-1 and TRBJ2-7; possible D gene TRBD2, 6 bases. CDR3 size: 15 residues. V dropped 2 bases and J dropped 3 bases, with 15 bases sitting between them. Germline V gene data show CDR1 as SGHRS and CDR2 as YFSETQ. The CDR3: CASSFVSGGHYEQYF. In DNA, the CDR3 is TGCGCCAGCAGCTTTGTTAGCGGAGGGCACTACGAGCAGTACTTC.

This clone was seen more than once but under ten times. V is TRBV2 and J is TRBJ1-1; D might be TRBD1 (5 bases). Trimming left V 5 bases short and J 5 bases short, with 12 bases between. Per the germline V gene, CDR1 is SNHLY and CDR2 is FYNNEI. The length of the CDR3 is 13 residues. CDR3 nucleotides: TGTGCCAGCAGTTACCCAGGGAGGACTGAAGCTTTCTTT. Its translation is CASSYPGRTEAFF.

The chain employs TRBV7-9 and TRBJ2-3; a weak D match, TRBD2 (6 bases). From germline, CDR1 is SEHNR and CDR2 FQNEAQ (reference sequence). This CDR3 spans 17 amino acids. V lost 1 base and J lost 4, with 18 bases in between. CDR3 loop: CASSLVSGGARADTQYF. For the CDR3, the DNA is TGTGCCAGCAGCTTAGTCTCAGGCGGGGCGCGTGCAGATACGCAGTATTTT.

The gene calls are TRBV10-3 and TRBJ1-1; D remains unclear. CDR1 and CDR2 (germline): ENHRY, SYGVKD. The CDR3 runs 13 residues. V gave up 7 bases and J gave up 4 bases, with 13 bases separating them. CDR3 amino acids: CAIIEEGFTEAFF. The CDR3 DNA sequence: TGTGCCATCATCGAGGAGGGATTCACTGAAGCTTTCTTT.

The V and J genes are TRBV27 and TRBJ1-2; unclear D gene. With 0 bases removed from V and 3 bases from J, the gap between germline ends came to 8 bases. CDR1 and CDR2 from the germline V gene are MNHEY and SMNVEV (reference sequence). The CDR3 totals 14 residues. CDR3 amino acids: CASSLSKGDYGYTF. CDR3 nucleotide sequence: TGTGCCAGCAGTTTATCGAAGGGTGACTATGGCTACACCTTC.

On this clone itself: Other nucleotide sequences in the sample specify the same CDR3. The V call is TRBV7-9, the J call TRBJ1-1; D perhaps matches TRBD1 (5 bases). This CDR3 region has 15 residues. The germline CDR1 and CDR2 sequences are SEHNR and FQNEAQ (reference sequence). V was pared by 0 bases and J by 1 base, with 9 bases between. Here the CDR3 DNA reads TGTGCCAGCAGCTTAGCTCAGGGAAGGAACACTGAAGCTTTCTTT. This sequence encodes CASSLAQGRNTEAFF.

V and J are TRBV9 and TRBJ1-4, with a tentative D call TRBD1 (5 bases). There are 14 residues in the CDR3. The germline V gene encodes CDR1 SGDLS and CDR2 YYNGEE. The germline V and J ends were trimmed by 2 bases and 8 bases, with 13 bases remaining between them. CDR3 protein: CASSVTSGGEKLFF. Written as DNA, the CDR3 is TGTGCCAGCAGCGTCACGTCTGGGGGGGAAAAACTGTTTTTT.

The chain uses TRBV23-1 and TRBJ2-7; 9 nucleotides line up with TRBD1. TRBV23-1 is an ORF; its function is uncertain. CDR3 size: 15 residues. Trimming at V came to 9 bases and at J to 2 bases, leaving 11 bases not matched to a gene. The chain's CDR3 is CARVFSGQGPYEQYF. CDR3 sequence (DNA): TGCGCCAGGGTCTTTTCGGGACAGGGACCCTACGAGCAGTACTTC.